The rows below give T cell receptor beta chains drawn from one sample of a study of T cell repertoires in cytomegalovirus infection. TCRdb recomputed calls from the reads with MiXCR, one row per CDR3 protein. Of 300,000 or so distinct CDR3 sequences listed, roughly 24% are singletons. Material for sequencing was PBMCs. The receptors were sampled from a human donor in good health (CMV status not recorded). Some clones in this sample may be carry-over from other donors' samples. The CDR3 runs from the conserved cysteine through the conserved F or W. The D gene is left open where the match is weak.

j_call,v_call,d_call,cdr3_aa
TRBJ2-5,TRBV19,-,CASSISRTSPQETQYF
TRBJ2-3,TRBV7-2,-,CASSLKRRDTQYF
TRBJ1-1,TRBV5-1,-,CASSLARGVGNTEAFF
TRBJ2-3,TRBV12-3/TRBV12-4,TRBD2,CASSSSGRASDTQYF
TRBJ1-2,TRBV29-1,-,CSVEETFRSGYTF
TRBJ2-5,TRBV7-8,-,CASSLDWGVETQYF
TRBJ1-4,TRBV19,-,CASRQGELATNEKLFF
TRBJ1-1,TRBV30,-,CAWKGVMNTEAFF
TRBJ1-2,TRBV7-2,-,CASSLEGGVGYGYTF
TRBJ2-5,TRBV4-3,-,CASSQDSGGETQYF
TRBJ1-6,TRBV12-3/TRBV12-4,-,CASSPGNENSPLHF
TRBJ1-5,TRBV29-1,TRBD1,CSVADRGGQPQHF
TRBJ2-7,TRBV6-6,-,CASRSDHWGQTLSHEQYF
TRBJ2-1,TRBV28,-,CASINSGTASNEQFF
TRBJ1-1,TRBV12-3/TRBV12-4,-,CASRLGQHTAEAFF
TRBJ2-1,TRBV7-6,-,CASSLPPTYNEQFF
TRBJ1-2,TRBV18,-,CASSPQVLGHLVTNYGYTF
TRBJ1-4,TRBV7-9,TRBD1,CASSLATGAEKLFF
TRBJ2-5,TRBV6-5,TRBD1,CASSHRAVGGFETQYF
TRBJ2-7,TRBV7-2,TRBD1,CASSLDPGGREQYF
TRBJ2-1,TRBV6-2/TRBV6-3,TRBD2,CASTDTRGGQFF
TRBJ1-5,TRBV7-9,-,CASSQGAFQHF
TRBJ1-1,TRBV7-9,-,CASSLEREMNTEAFF
TRBJ2-3,TRBV29-1,TRBD1,CSVENRGRDTQYF
TRBJ1-4,TRBV6-6,-,CASSYSIWGNEKLFF
TRBJ2-7,TRBV7-2,-,CASSLSLGLSYEQYF
TRBJ1-4,TRBV20-1,-,CRPGQTNEKLFF
TRBJ1-5,TRBV19,-,CASSIRPGPNQPQHF
TRBJ1-2,TRBV5-4,-,CASSFYQGSRRAYGYTF
TRBJ1-4,TRBV29-1,-,CSVDGGGEKLFF
TRBJ2-4,TRBV27,TRBD1,CASSFSTGAGGNIQYF
TRBJ2-5,TRBV12-3/TRBV12-4,-,CASSGQQQETQYF
TRBJ2-3,TRBV6-1,-,CATHPRGSTDTQYF
TRBJ1-5,TRBV28,-,CASSTSRGQPQHF
TRBJ1-5,TRBV7-2,-,CASSFLAASNQPQHF
TRBJ2-2,TRBV6-1,TRBD2,CASSGPRLALGTGELFF
TRBJ2-7,TRBV7-6,TRBD2,CASSPSGSSYEQHF
TRBJ1-2,TRBV2,TRBD1,CAIDNTLARDRNTYGYTF
TRBJ1-5,TRBV24-1,-,CATSVGGPNQPQHF
TRBJ2-7,TRBV28,TRBD1,CASSFGDRDYEQYF
TRBJ2-7,TRBV19,TRBD2,CASSMPAAGGHEQYF
TRBJ1-6,TRBV18,TRBD1,CASSPGTGVESPLHF
TRBJ2-1,TRBV7-9,TRBD2,CASSLLAGVLYEQFF
TRBJ1-5,TRBV20-1,-,CSARDGGKGGEQPQHF
TRBJ1-2,TRBV28,-,CASRDSRTNYGYTF
TRBJ1-6,TRBV2,-,CASSQIAVRSPLHF
TRBJ1-6,TRBV27,-,CASSLTSVGGGSPLHF
TRBJ1-6,TRBV11-2,-,CASSVEGNNSPLHF
TRBJ2-5,TRBV11-2,-,CASSLAWGRETQYF
TRBJ2-7,TRBV28,TRBD2,CASSSPGTSGVAQYF
TRBJ1-1,TRBV14,-,CASSQDEGQYSEAFF
TRBJ2-3,TRBV20-1,TRBD1,CSAIPYRGRGDTQYF
TRBJ2-1,TRBV20-1,-,CSARRGLADNEQFF
TRBJ1-1,TRBV20-1,-,CSARDVPGGGVTEAFF
TRBJ2-1,TRBV7-9,TRBD2,CASSFGGAAFF